The clone carrying this T cell receptor beta chain showed up many times. Per germline, CDR1 MNHNS and CDR2 SASEGT. This CDR3 region has 15 residues. V trimming: 6 bases; J trimming: 2 bases; junction bases outside the gene matches: 5. This sample stems from a study of blood T cells in healthy people across ages. A second PCR, run for about 7 to 11 cycles, used a sample-barcoded 5' primer plus a J-beta primer mix. TCRdb recomputed calls from the 5' RACE reads with MiXCR, one row per CDR3 protein. The sample has roughly 640,000 distinct CDR3 sequences, under 30% seen once. This sequence was found in an elderly woman in good health. The chain combines TRBV6-1 with TRBJ2-3; 10 bases align to TRBD2. The sequenced sample consisted of blood. CDR3 nucleotide sequence: TGTGCCAGCAGGAAAGCGGGGGGGATCACAGATACGCAGTATTTT. This encodes CASRKAGGITDTQYF.